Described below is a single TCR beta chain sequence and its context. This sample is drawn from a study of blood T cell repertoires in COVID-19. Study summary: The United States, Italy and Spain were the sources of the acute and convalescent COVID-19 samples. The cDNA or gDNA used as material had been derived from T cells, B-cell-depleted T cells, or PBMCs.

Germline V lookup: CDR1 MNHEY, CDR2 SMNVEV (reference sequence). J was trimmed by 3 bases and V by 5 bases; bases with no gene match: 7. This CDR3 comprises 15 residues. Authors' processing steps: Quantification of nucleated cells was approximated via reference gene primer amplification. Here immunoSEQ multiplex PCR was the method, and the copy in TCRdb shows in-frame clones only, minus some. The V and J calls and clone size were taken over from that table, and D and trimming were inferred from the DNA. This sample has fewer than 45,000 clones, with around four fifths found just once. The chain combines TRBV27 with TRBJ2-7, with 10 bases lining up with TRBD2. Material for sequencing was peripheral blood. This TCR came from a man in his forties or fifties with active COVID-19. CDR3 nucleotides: TGTGCCAGCAGTCCTCGGACTAGCGGAAACTACGAGCAGTACTTC. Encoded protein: CASSPRTSGNYEQYF.